Listed below are T cell receptor beta chains from one sample, sequenced in a study of T-cell memory formation after mild COVID-19. Each CDR3 protein is one row after TCRdb ran MiXCR on the 5' RACE reads. The data contain under 35,000 distinct CDR3 sequences, around 21% of them singletons. The sample taken for sequencing was PBMCs or a T cell subset sorted from them (not recorded which). The receptors stem from an adult who had mild COVID-19 (a few samples of this study predate the infection). Cell type and time point are not known. Both conserved end residues are part of each CDR3. A D gene is named only where the DNA matches it firmly. The size field is filled for only some rows; it gives once, few, many or a size class.

D gene: TRBD2; clone size: -; V gene: TRBV7-9; J gene: TRBJ2-3; CDR3 protein: CASSSRGRADTQYF; CDR3 DNA: TGTGCCAGCAGCTCACGAGGGAGGGCAGATACGCAGTATTTT
D gene: -; clone size: -; V gene: TRBV2; J gene: TRBJ2-5; CDR3 protein: CASSLNPQPPETQYF; CDR3 DNA: TGTGCCAGCAGTCTGAACCCACAGCCCCCAGAGACCCAGTACTTC
D gene: TRBD1; clone size: many; V gene: TRBV7-9; J gene: TRBJ2-7; CDR3 protein: CASSSSGQGTQYF; CDR3 DNA: TGTGCCAGCAGCTCCTCGGGACAGGGTACTCAGTACTTC
D gene: TRBD1; clone size: many; V gene: TRBV5-1; J gene: TRBJ2-2; CDR3 protein: CASSLVKGAGTGELFF; CDR3 DNA: TGCGCCAGCAGCTTGGTAAAGGGGGCCGGCACCGGGGAGCTGTTTTTT
D gene: TRBD1; clone size: many; V gene: TRBV7-9; J gene: TRBJ1-4; CDR3 protein: CASSLSTGGEKLFF; CDR3 DNA: TGTGCCAGCAGCTTATCGACAGGGGGTGAAAAACTGTTTTTT
D gene: TRBD2; clone size: many; V gene: TRBV24-1; J gene: TRBJ2-7; CDR3 protein: CATSDQIAGGTYEQYF; CDR3 DNA: TGTGCCACCAGTGACCAGATAGCGGGAGGAACCTACGAGCAGTACTTC
D gene: -; clone size: many; V gene: TRBV5-1; J gene: TRBJ1-1; CDR3 protein: CASSITQNTEAFF; CDR3 DNA: TGCGCCAGCAGCATAACACAGAACACTGAAGCTTTCTTT
D gene: TRBD1; clone size: few; V gene: TRBV7-9; J gene: TRBJ1-1; CDR3 protein: CASSWKDRAGTEAFF; CDR3 DNA: TGTGCCAGCAGCTGGAAAGACAGGGCCGGGACTGAAGCTTTCTTT
D gene: -; clone size: -; V gene: TRBV6-6; J gene: TRBJ1-2; CDR3 protein: CASSYSTEGGNGYTF; CDR3 DNA: TGTGCCAGCAGTTACTCGACAGAGGGAGGAAATGGCTACACCTTC
D gene: -; clone size: few; V gene: TRBV7-3; J gene: TRBJ1-1; CDR3 protein: CASSLNWGNTEAFF; CDR3 DNA: TGTGCCAGCAGCTTAAACTGGGGCAACACTGAAGCTTTCTTT
D gene: -; clone size: -; V gene: TRBV4-2; J gene: TRBJ2-7; CDR3 protein: CASSQPIAWTTGYF; CDR3 DNA: TGTGCCAGCAGCCAACCCATCGCTTGGACAACCGGGTACTTC
D gene: -; clone size: many; V gene: TRBV18; J gene: TRBJ2-5; CDR3 protein: CASSPPGLNLQETQYF; CDR3 DNA: TGTGCCAGCTCACCACCCGGACTGAACCTACAAGAGACCCAGTACTTC
D gene: -; clone size: many; V gene: TRBV27; J gene: TRBJ2-2; CDR3 protein: CASSSPMNTGELFF; CDR3 DNA: TGTGCCAGCAGTTCCCCCATGAACACCGGGGAGCTGTTTTTT
D gene: TRBD2; clone size: many; V gene: TRBV6-2/TRBV6-3; J gene: TRBJ2-7; CDR3 protein: CASSRLAGYEQYF; CDR3 DNA: TGTGCCAGCAGCCGACTAGCGGGATACGAGCAGTACTTC
D gene: -; clone size: many; V gene: TRBV19; J gene: TRBJ1-2; CDR3 protein: CASSMSIDLSYGYTF; CDR3 DNA: TGTGCCAGTAGTATGTCGATCGATCTAAGCTATGGCTACACCTTC
D gene: TRBD1; clone size: many; V gene: TRBV20-1; J gene: TRBJ1-1; CDR3 protein: CSAREGTGSTEAFF; CDR3 DNA: TGCAGTGCTAGAGAAGGGACAGGGAGCACTGAAGCTTTCTTT
D gene: -; clone size: many; V gene: TRBV29-1; J gene: TRBJ1-2; CDR3 protein: CSVSEDGYTF; CDR3 DNA: TGCAGCGTTTCGGAAGATGGCTACACCTTC
D gene: -; clone size: -; V gene: TRBV29-1; J gene: TRBJ1-1; CDR3 protein: CSVRNPEGGPGTEAFF; CDR3 DNA: TGCAGCGTTCGCAACCCGGAAGGAGGACCGGGTACTGAAGCTTTCTTT
D gene: -; clone size: -; V gene: TRBV4-2; J gene: TRBJ1-2; CDR3 protein: CASSRGSNYGYTF; CDR3 DNA: TGTGCCAGCAGCCGGGGGAGTAACTATGGCTACACCTTC
D gene: -; clone size: many; V gene: TRBV5-6; J gene: TRBJ2-5; CDR3 protein: CASSLTPHKTQYF; CDR3 DNA: TGTGCCAGCAGCTTAACTCCCCACAAGACCCAGTACTTC
D gene: -; clone size: -; V gene: TRBV19; J gene: TRBJ1-5; CDR3 protein: CASSLRVDSNQPQHF; CDR3 DNA: TGTGCCAGTAGTCTTCGGGTAGATAGCAATCAGCCCCAGCATTTT
D gene: TRBD1; clone size: few; V gene: TRBV19; J gene: TRBJ1-6; CDR3 protein: CASSLGTGGSSPLHF; CDR3 DNA: TGTGCCAGTAGTCTAGGGACAGGGGGCAGTTCACCCCTCCACTTT
D gene: -; clone size: many; V gene: TRBV11-1; J gene: TRBJ1-1; CDR3 protein: CASSLAQRAFF; CDR3 DNA: TGTGCCAGCAGCTTAGCGCAGCGAGCTTTCTTT
D gene: -; clone size: -; V gene: TRBV7-7; J gene: TRBJ2-5; CDR3 protein: CASSSFGRDSETQYF; CDR3 DNA: TGTGCTAGCAGCTCTTTCGGCCGTGATTCGGAGACCCAGTACTTC
D gene: -; clone size: many; V gene: TRBV7-9; J gene: TRBJ1-1; CDR3 protein: CASSSQSGVSGAFF; CDR3 DNA: TGTGCCAGCAGCTCACAGTCGGGAGTCTCTGGGGCTTTCTTT
D gene: TRBD1; clone size: -; V gene: TRBV3-1; J gene: TRBJ1-5; CDR3 protein: CASSQVGQGSQPQHF; CDR3 DNA: TGTGCCAGCAGCCAAGTTGGACAGGGAAGTCAGCCCCAGCATTTT
D gene: TRBD1; clone size: -; V gene: TRBV6-5; J gene: TRBJ1-5; CDR3 protein: CASSPTTGVAQPQHF; CDR3 DNA: TGTGCCAGCAGTCCTACCACAGGGGTGGCGCAGCCCCAGCATTTT
D gene: -; clone size: many; V gene: TRBV4-2; J gene: TRBJ1-1; CDR3 protein: CASSQDLWAVNTEAFF; CDR3 DNA: TGTGCCAGCAGCCAAGATCTTTGGGCAGTGAACACTGAAGCTTTCTTT
D gene: TRBD1; clone size: few; V gene: TRBV2; J gene: TRBJ1-2; CDR3 protein: CAKDREGGYTF; CDR3 DNA: TGTGCCAAAGACAGGGAAGGAGGCTACACCTTC
D gene: TRBD2; clone size: once; V gene: TRBV12-3/TRBV12-4; J gene: TRBJ2-5; CDR3 protein: CASSQGLAGVFQETQYF; CDR3 DNA: TGTGCCAGCAGTCAGGGACTAGCGGGGGTCTTCCAAGAGACCCAGTACTTC
D gene: TRBD1; clone size: -; V gene: TRBV7-9; J gene: TRBJ1-2; CDR3 protein: CASSLRDREPYYGYTF; CDR3 DNA: TGTGCCAGCAGCTTAAGGGACAGAGAGCCTTACTATGGCTACACCTTC
D gene: -; clone size: -; V gene: TRBV5-1; J gene: TRBJ1-5; CDR3 protein: CASSLEGQGNQPQHF; CDR3 DNA: TGCGCCAGCAGCTTGGAGGGACAAGGGAATCAGCCCCAGCATTTT
D gene: -; clone size: many; V gene: TRBV12-5; J gene: TRBJ2-3; CDR3 protein: CASGFGRTDTQYF; CDR3 DNA: TGTGCTAGTGGTTTCGGACGAACAGATACGCAGTATTTT
D gene: -; clone size: many; V gene: TRBV7-9; J gene: TRBJ2-1; CDR3 protein: CASSLVASLNEQFF; CDR3 DNA: TGTGCCAGCAGCTTAGTTGCCTCCCTAAATGAGCAGTTCTTC
D gene: -; clone size: many; V gene: TRBV7-2; J gene: TRBJ1-3; CDR3 protein: CASSLNSGNTIYF; CDR3 DNA: TGTGCCAGCAGCTTAAATTCCGGAAACACCATATATTTT